The 10 T cell receptor beta chains presented below share a single source sample, sequenced in a study of CD8 T cells in Susac syndrome. The RNA, roughly 0.5 to 1 ug, was put through reverse transcription using random hexamers. MiXCR, run by TCRdb on the immunoSEQ multiplex PCR reads, gives a single entry per CDR3 protein. The top ten clones hold roughly 0.15% of a sample with just over 150,000 distinct CDR3 sequences, 85% to 95% of them seen once. Sequencing was carried out using CD4+ T cells from PBMCs. The source is a human donor with Susac syndrome.

The V gene is TRBV20-1, the J gene TRBJ2-3, with TRBD2 matching 14 bases. The V gene's germline CDR1 is DFQATT and CDR2 SNEGSKA (reference sequence). V lost 2 bases and J lost 2; bases outside the gene matches: 3. This CDR3 is built from 16 residues. The CDR3 DNA is TGCAGTGCTAGACGGACTAGCGGGGGGCACACAGATACGCAGTATTTT. It encodes CSARRTSGGHTDTQYF.

The chain has TRBV11-1 and TRBJ2-1; TRBD2 agrees at 8 bases. This CDR3 region has 15 residues. Germline V gene data show CDR1 as SGHAT and CDR2 as FQDESV (reference sequence). V lost 5 bases to trimming and J lost 8 bases; unmatched junction nucleotides: 11. CDR3 in DNA: TGTGCCAGCAGCCCCCGGATAGCGGGGACGTATGAGCAGTTCTTC. Residues: CASSPRIAGTYEQFF.

The genes are TRBV12-3 or TRBV12-4 and TRBJ2-3; 13 nucleotides align to TRBD2. This CDR3 comprises 15 residues. The V gene end was trimmed by 10 bases and the J gene end by 2 bases; junction bases not matched to a gene: 6. CDR3 region: CATRTSGGTTDTQYF. CDR3 DNA sequence: TGTGCCACCAGGACTAGCGGGGGAACCACAGATACGCAGTATTTT.

This rearrangement joins TRBV20-1 to TRBJ2-1; TRBD2 matches 13 bases. V gave up 5 bases and J gave up 5 bases; unmatched junction bases: 9. The CDR3 runs to 16 residues. In germline, CDR1 is DFQATT, CDR2 SNEGSKA (reference sequence). DNA for the CDR3: TGCAGTGCTGGATTACCGGGACTAGCGGGGAACAATGAGCAGTTCTTC. Protein: CSAGLPGLAGNNEQFF.

The chain links TRBV6-1 to TRBJ2-1; 10 bases map to TRBD2. V lost 10 bases, J lost 8 bases, and 17 bases stayed unmatched. CDR1 MNHNS and CDR2 SASEGT come from the germline V gene. This CDR3 region has 16 residues. Written as DNA, the CDR3 is TGTGCCACCCTCGGCCGTCCTAGCGGGGGAGGAGATGAGCAGTTCTTC. Its protein product is CATLGRPSGGGDEQFF.

V and J are TRBV6-2 or TRBV6-3 and TRBJ2-2; D unclear. CDR3 size: 14 residues. V was trimmed by 1 base and J by 1 base, leaving 4 bases between them. Germline V gives CDR1 MNHEY, CDR2 SVGEGT. The CDR3 DNA reads as TGTGCCAGCAGTTACTACAGGAACACCGGGGAGCTGTTTTTT. Amino acid sequence: CASSYYRNTGELFF.

The V gene is TRBV5-4, the J gene TRBJ2-5; 12 positions agree with TRBD2. Germline assignment: CDR1 SGHNT and CDR2 YYREEE (reference sequence). This CDR3 spans 13 amino acids. Trimming at V came to 5 bases and at J to 6 bases, leaving 2 bases not matched to a gene. CDR3 protein: CASRTSGGQTQYF. The CDR3 DNA follows: TGTGCCAGCAGGACTAGCGGGGGCCAGACCCAGTACTTC.

Only one count was recorded for this clonotype. The chain uses TRBV6-5 and TRBJ2-1; perhaps TRBD2 as D (6 bases). The CDR3 loop spans 11 amino acids. Germline V gives CDR1 MNHEY, CDR2 SVGAGI. V lost 8 bases, J lost 5 bases, and 7 bases lay in between. Written as DNA, the CDR3 is TGTGCCAGCGGGAGGAACAATGAGCAGTTCTTC. It yields the protein CASGRNNEQFF.

V and J are TRBV2 and TRBJ1-2; 8 bases match TRBD1. The length of the CDR3 is 14 residues. Per germline, CDR1 SNHLY and CDR2 FYNNEI. Trimming cost V 6 bases and J 6 bases; bases outside gene matches: 9. The CDR3 region is CASSTADRENGYTF. The CDR3 bases are TGTGCCAGCAGCACCGCGGACAGGGAGAATGGCTACACCTTC. Filled out from reference TRBV2 and TRBJ1-2, the complete variable domain reads EPEVTQTPSHQVTQMGQEVILRCVPISNHLYFYWYRQILGQKVEFLVSFYNNEISEKSEIFDDQFSVERPDGSNFTLKIRSTKLEDSAMYFCASSTADRENGYTFGSGTRLTVV.

The rearrangement joins TRBV12-5 to TRBJ1-1; maybe TRBD1 (6 bases). V was cut by 5 bases and J by 0 bases, with 10 bases left in between. CDR3 size: 14 residues. Germline loops: CDR1 LGHNT, CDR2 FRNRAP. The CDR3 spells CASGPDSLNTEAFF. In DNA form, the CDR3 reads TGTGCTAGTGGTCCGGACAGCTTGAACACTGAAGCTTTCTTT. The whole variable domain, remainder taken from reference TRBV12-5 and TRBJ1-1, is DARVTQTPRHKVTEMGQEVTMRCQPILGHNTVFWYRQTMMQGLELLAYFRNRAPLDDSGMPKDRFSAEMPDATLATLKIQPSEPRDSAVYFCASGPDSLNTEAFFGQGTRLTVV.